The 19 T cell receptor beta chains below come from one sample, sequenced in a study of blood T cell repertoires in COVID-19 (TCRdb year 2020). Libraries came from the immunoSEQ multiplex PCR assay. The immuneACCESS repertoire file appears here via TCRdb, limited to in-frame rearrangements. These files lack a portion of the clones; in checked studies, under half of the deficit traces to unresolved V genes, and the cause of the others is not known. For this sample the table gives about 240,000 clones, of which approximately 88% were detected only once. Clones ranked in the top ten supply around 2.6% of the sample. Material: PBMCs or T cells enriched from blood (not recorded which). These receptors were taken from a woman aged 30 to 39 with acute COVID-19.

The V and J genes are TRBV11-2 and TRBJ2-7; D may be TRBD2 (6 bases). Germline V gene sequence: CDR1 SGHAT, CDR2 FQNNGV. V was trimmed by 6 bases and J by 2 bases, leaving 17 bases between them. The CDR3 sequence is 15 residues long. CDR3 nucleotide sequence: TGTGCCAGCAGACATCTAGCGTCAGGGACCTACGAGCAGTACTTC. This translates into CASRHLASGTYEQYF.

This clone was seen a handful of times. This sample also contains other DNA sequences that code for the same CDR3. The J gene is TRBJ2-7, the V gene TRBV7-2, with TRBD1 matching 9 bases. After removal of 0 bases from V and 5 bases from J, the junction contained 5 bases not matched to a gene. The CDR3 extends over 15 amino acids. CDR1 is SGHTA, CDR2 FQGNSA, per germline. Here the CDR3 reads CASSLAGQGVDEQYF. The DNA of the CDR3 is TGTGCCAGCAGCTTAGCGGGACAGGGAGTGGACGAGCAGTACTTC.

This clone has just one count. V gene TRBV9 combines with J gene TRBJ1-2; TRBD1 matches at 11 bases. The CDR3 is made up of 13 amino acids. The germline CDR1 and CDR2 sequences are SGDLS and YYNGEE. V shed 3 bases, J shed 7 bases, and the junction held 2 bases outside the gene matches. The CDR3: CASSAGTGGGYTF. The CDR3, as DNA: TGTGCCAGCAGCGCCGGGACAGGGGGTGGCTACACCTTC. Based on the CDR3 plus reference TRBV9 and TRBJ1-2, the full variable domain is DSGVTQTPKHLITATGQRVTLRCSPRSGDLSVYWYQQSLDQGLQFLIQYYNGEERAKGNILERFSAQQFPDLHSELNLSSLELGDSALYFCASSAGTGGGYTFGSGTRLTVV.

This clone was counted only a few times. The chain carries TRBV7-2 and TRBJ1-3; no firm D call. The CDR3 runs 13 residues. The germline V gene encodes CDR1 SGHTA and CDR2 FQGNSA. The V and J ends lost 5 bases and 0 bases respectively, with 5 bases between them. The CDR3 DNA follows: TGTGCCAGCAGCCTGAGCTCTGGAAACACCATATATTTT. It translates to CASSLSSGNTIYF.

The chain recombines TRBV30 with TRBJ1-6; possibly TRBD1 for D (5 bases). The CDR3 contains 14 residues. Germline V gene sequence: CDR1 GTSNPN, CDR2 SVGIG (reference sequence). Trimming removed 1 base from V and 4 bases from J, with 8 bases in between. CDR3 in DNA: TGTGCCTGGAGTGGACAGACTTATAATTCACCCCTCCACTTT. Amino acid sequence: CAWSGQTYNSPLHF.

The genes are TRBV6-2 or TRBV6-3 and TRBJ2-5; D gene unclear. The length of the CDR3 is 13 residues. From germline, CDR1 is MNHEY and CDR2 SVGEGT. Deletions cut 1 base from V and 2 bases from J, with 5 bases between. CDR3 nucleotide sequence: TGTGCCAGCAGTTACTTCCATCAAGAGACCCAGTACTTC. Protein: CASSYFHQETQYF.

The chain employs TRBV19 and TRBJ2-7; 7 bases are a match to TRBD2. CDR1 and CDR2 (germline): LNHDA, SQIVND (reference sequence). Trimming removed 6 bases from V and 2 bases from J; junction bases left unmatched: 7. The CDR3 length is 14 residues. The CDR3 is CASSSGRDAYEQYF. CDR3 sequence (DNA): TGTGCCAGTAGCTCTGGGAGGGACGCCTACGAGCAGTACTTC.

The CDR3 here is CASSFSGLLRETQYF. The DNA of the CDR3 is TGTGCCAGCAGCTTCTCGGGACTATTGAGAGAGACCCAGTACTTC. The V gene is TRBV7-2, the J gene TRBJ2-5; 7 nucleotides agree with TRBD2. J gave up 4 bases and V 3 bases, and 8 bases lay outside the gene matches. CDR1 SGHTA and CDR2 FQGNSA come from the germline V gene. This CDR3 contains 15 residues.

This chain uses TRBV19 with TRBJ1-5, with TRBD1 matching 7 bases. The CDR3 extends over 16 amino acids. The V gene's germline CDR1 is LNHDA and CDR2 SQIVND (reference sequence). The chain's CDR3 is CASGTEGSLSNQPQHF. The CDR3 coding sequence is TGTGCGTCAGGGACAGAGGGTTCTCTTAGCAATCAGCCCCAGCATTTT.

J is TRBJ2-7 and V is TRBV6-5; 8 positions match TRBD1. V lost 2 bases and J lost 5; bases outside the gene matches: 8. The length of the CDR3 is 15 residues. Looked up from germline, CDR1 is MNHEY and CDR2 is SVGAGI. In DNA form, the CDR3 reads TGTGCCAGCAGTTACGGCACCAGGGGGCTTCACGAGCAGTACTTC. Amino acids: CASSYGTRGLHEQYF.

The CDR3 DNA is TGCGCCAGCAGCCTCAGGGTAAGAGCTGAAGCTTTCTTT. Its protein is CASSLRVRAEAFF. The chain carries TRBV5-1 and TRBJ1-1; weak D call: TRBD1 (5 bases). This CDR3 has 13 residues. CDR1 is SGHRS, CDR2 YFSETQ, per germline. V lost 4 bases and J lost 6, with 13 bases in between.

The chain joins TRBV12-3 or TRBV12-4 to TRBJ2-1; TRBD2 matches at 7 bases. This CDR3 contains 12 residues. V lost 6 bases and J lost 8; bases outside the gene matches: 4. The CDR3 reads CASSPGGDEQFF. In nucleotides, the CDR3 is TGTGCCAGCAGCCCGGGGGGAGATGAGCAGTTCTTC.

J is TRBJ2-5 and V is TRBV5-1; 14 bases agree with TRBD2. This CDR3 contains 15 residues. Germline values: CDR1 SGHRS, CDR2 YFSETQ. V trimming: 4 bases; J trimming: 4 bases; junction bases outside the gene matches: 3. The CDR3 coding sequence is TGCGCCAGCAGCCGCGGGACTAGCGGGGGAGAGACCCAGTACTTC. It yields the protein CASSRGTSGGETQYF. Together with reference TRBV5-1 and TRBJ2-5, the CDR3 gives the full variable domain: KAGVTQTPRYLIKTRGQQVTLSCSPISGHRSVSWYQQTPGQGLQFLFEYFSETQRNKGNFPGRFSGRQFSNSRSEMNVSTLELGDSALYLCASSRGTSGGETQYFGPGTRLLVL.

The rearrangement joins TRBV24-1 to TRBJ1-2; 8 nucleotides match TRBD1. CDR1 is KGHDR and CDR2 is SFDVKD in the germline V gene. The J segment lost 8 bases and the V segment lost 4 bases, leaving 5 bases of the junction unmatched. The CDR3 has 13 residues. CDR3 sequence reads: CATSDSDRAGYTF. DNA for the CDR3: TGTGCCACCAGTGACTCGGACAGGGCCGGCTACACCTTC.

Written as DNA, the CDR3 is TGCGCCAGCAGCCACTATGTGGGGGGATCCTATGGCTACACCTTC. It translates to CASSHYVGGSYGYTF. This chain joins TRBV4-1 and TRBJ1-2; D might be TRBD1 (5 bases). The germline gives CDR1 MGHRA, CDR2 YSYEKL. The CDR3 contains 15 residues. Trimming shortened V by 3 bases and J by 4 bases, and 15 bases separated the two germline ends.

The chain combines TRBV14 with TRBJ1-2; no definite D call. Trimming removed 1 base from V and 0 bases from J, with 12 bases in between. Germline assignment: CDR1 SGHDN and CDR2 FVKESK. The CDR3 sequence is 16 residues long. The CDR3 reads CASSQGGQLANYGYTF. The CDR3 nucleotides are TGTGCCAGCAGCCAAGGAGGTCAGTTAGCTAACTATGGCTACACCTTC.

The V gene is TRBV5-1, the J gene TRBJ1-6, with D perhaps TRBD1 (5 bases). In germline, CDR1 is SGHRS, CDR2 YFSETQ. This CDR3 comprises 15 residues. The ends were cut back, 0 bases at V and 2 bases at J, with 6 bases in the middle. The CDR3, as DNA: TGCGCCAGCAGCTTGGCAGGGACCTATAATTCACCCCTCCACTTT. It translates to CASSLAGTYNSPLHF.

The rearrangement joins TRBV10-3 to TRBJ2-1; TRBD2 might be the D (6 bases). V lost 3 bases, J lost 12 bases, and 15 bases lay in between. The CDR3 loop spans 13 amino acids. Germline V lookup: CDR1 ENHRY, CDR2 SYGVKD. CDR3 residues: CAISDLGGSGQFF. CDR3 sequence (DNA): TGTGCCATCAGTGACCTCGGGGGATCGGGGCAGTTCTTC.

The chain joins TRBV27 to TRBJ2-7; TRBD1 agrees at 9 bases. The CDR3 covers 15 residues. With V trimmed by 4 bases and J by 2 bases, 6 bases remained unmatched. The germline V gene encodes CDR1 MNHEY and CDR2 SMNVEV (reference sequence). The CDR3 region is CASSSRDRVTYEQYF. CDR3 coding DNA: TGTGCCAGCAGTTCCCGGGACAGGGTCACCTACGAGCAGTACTTC.